What follows describes a single T cell receptor beta chain. This record comes from a study of tumor-infiltrating lymphocytes in primary liver carcinoma. About the study: The patient group consisted of men and women aged 30 to 69 years.

Germline V gene lookup returns CDR1 SGHRS and CDR2 YFSETQ. This CDR3 has 14 amino acids. Trimming cost V 7 bases and J 7 bases; bases outside gene matches: 5. Co-extraction yielded RNA and DNA from around 20-30 mg of unsorted bulk tissue. Surgical resection served as treatment for the primary liver carcinoma of these patients. Every tumor specimen contained over 85% viable tumor cells. The investigators made TCR beta cDNA from approximately 0.5 ug total RNA, using a constant-region primer. A slightly modified ARM-PCR protocol with three nested multiplex PCR rounds produced these TCR beta libraries. Researchers ran the first two PCR rounds for roughly 11 cycles each with TRBV1-TRBV30 forward primers and a C-beta reverse primer. Each CDR3 protein is one row after TCRdb ran MiXCR on the multiplex PCR reads. The sample includes roughly 190,000 distinct CDR3 sequences, roughly 80% seen only once; the top ten take 15% to 20%.

The sequenced sample was tumor tissue from primary liver carcinoma. This receptor was taken from a man aged 35 to 55 with primary liver carcinoma and hepatitis B virus infection. The chain uses TRBV5-1 and TRBJ2-1, with TRBD2 matching 13 bases. The CDR3 region has the DNA TGCGCCAGCCAAACTAGCGGGAGGGGGAATGAGCAGTTCTTC. It yields the protein CASQTSGRGNEQFF.